This entry lists 23 T cell receptor beta chains sequenced from one sample in a study of OX40 agonist ivuxolimab in advanced cancers. Produced via immunoSEQ multiplex PCR; TCRdb's table is partial and in-frame only. The sample has more than 60,000 clones, around 86% seen once. Specimen: CD4+ or CD8+ T cells sorted from blood, collected in a trial of the OX40 agonist ivuxolimab. The receptors here all came from an adult with an advanced solid tumor such as melanoma, head and neck, liver or kidney cancer.

J is TRBJ1-2 and V is TRBV7-2; unclear D gene. This CDR3 spans 16 amino acids. Deletions cut 0 bases from V and 5 bases from J, with 16 bases between. Germline loops: CDR1 SGHTA, CDR2 FQGNSA. DNA of the CDR3: TGTGCCAGCAGCTTAGCGCCGCAAACAGTGGGGTATGGCTACACCTTC. This gives the protein CASSLAPQTVGYGYTF.

About this clone: This sample also contains other DNA sequences that code for the same CDR3. This chain connects TRBV4-2 to TRBJ1-2; 8 nucleotides line up with TRBD1. V lost 6 bases and J lost 0; bases outside the gene matches: 6. This CDR3 comprises 15 residues. Germline V gene lookup returns CDR1 LGHNA and CDR2 YNFKEQ. CDR3 DNA sequence: TGTGCCAGCAGAGACTCAGGGGGCGCTAACTATGGCTACACCTTC. Its protein product is CASRDSGGANYGYTF.

J is TRBJ1-2 and V is TRBV11-3; D is ambiguous. Germline lookup yields CDR1 SGHNT and CDR2 YENEEA. V was shortened by 5 bases and J by 8 bases, with 12 bases between the two germline ends. The CDR3 runs to 12 residues. The chain's CDR3 is CASSAFSGGYTF. In DNA form, the CDR3 reads TGTGCCAGCAGCGCCTTCAGTGGGGGCTACACCTTC.

The V and J genes are TRBV29-1 and TRBJ1-2; perhaps TRBD1 as D (6 bases). The V end lost 4 bases, the J end lost 6 bases, and 15 bases lay between the germline ends. There are 13 residues in the CDR3. From germline, CDR1 is SQVTM and CDR2 ANQGSEA. The CDR3 DNA follows: TGCAGCGTTGGGGCAGGGGCGCAAGATGGCTACACCTTC. Protein: CSVGAGAQDGYTF.

CDR3 amino acids: CASSTHPGQPQHF. For the CDR3, the DNA is TGTGCCAGTAGTACCCACCCAGGTCAGCCCCAGCATTTT. V and J are TRBV19 and TRBJ1-5; the D is unclear. Germline CDR1 LNHDA, CDR2 SQIVND (reference sequence). The CDR3 sequence is 13 residues long. V lost 4 bases and J 6 bases, leaving 10 bases between the germline ends.

This chain joins TRBV7-9 and TRBJ2-4; D is perhaps TRBD1 (6 bases). The V gene lost 6 bases and the J gene lost 6 bases, with 9 bases spanning the gap. Germline CDR1 reads SEHNR; CDR2 reads FQNEAQ (reference sequence). The CDR3 runs to 12 residues. The CDR3 is CASRKDRNIQYF. The CDR3 nucleotides are TGTGCCAGCAGAAAGGACAGAAACATTCAGTACTTC.

This sequence joins TRBV2 and TRBJ2-1; 7 nucleotides match TRBD2. Germline loops: CDR1 SNHLY, CDR2 FYNNEI. V was clipped by 0 bases and J by 4 bases; unmatched bases: 3. The CDR3 loop spans 15 amino acids. CDR3 DNA sequence: TGTGCCAGCAGTGAAGCTCTAGCGGATTACAATGAGCAGTTCTTC. This translates into CASSEALADYNEQFF.

The DNA of the CDR3 is TGTGCCAGCAGTGAAAGCAAACTAGCGTTCGGCAATGAGCAGTTCTTC. It codes for CASSESKLAFGNEQFF. V and J are TRBV6-1 and TRBJ2-1; 7 bases map to TRBD2. Germline-derived CDR1 and CDR2 are MNHNS and SASEGT. CDR3 length: 16 amino acids. The V segment lost 2 bases and the J segment 6 bases; nucleotides outside the gene matches: 10.

The chain has TRBV25-1 and TRBJ1-3, with 12 bases matching TRBD1. The CDR3 spans 18 residues. V was pared by 2 bases and J by 3 bases, with 8 bases of the junction left unmatched. The germline V gene encodes CDR1 MGHDK and CDR2 SYGVNS. DNA for the CDR3: TGTGCCAGCAGTGAACGGCCAGGGACAGGGGGCGGTGGAAACACCATATATTTT. Protein sequence: CASSERPGTGGGGNTIYF.

The chain has TRBV4-1 and TRBJ1-3; no clear D. Deletions cut 1 base from V and 2 bases from J, with 9 bases between. CDR1 MGHRA and CDR2 YSYEKL come from the germline V gene. The CDR3 length is 15 residues. The CDR3 DNA reads TGCGCCAGCAGCCAAGGTCAGGTTCCTGGAAACACCATATATTTT. Its translation is CASSQGQVPGNTIYF.

The J gene is TRBJ1-1, the V gene TRBV27; D gene unclear. V was pared by 8 bases and J by 7 bases, with 14 bases between. Per germline, CDR1 MNHEY and CDR2 SMNVEV (reference sequence). The CDR3 has 12 amino acids. This CDR3 is CASWGVSNEAFF. Here the CDR3 DNA reads TGTGCCAGCTGGGGAGTCAGTAATGAAGCTTTCTTT.

This sequence joins TRBV10-2 and TRBJ1-5; no firm D call. CDR1 and CDR2 from the germline V gene are WSHSY and SAAADI. The CDR3 length is 17 residues. Deletions cut 3 bases from V and 2 bases from J, with 17 bases between. In nucleotides, the CDR3 is TGCGCCAGCAGTGAAGCCGGGATCCTTAGGCGCAATCAGCCCCAGCATTTT. Protein product: CASSEAGILRRNQPQHF.

The rearrangement joins TRBV7-3 to TRBJ2-1; TRBD2 might be the D (5 bases). The V and J ends lost 1 base and 10 bases respectively, with 11 bases between them. The CDR3 runs 13 residues. CDR1 and CDR2 from the germline V gene are SGHTA and FQGTGA. This CDR3 reads CASSLMKGGEQFF. Here the CDR3 DNA reads TGTGCCAGCAGCTTAATGAAAGGAGGAGAGCAGTTCTTC.

The rearrangement joins TRBV6-5 to TRBJ1-2, with D unclear. Germline V lookup: CDR1 MNHEY, CDR2 SVGAGI. V was pared by 2 bases and J by 8 bases, with 15 bases between. The CDR3 runs to 14 residues. DNA for the CDR3: TGTGCCAGCAGTTACGGAACCGAGGCAAGCGGCTACACCTTC. Protein product: CASSYGTEASGYTF.

The V call is TRBV18, the J call TRBJ2-7, with 8 bases that match TRBD2. CDR1 and CDR2 from the germline V gene are KGHSH and LQKENI. The CDR3 contains 14 residues. With 2 bases clipped from V and 0 bases from J, the junction kept 0 bases outside the gene matches. CDR3 residues: CASSPSGSSYEQYF. CDR3 DNA sequence: TGTGCCAGCTCACCAAGCGGGAGCTCCTACGAGCAGTACTTC.

The rearrangement links TRBV7-2 to TRBJ2-7, with 14 bases matching TRBD2. The trim removed 5 bases at V and 6 bases at J, leaving 3 bases unmatched. The CDR3 loop spans 14 amino acids. Germline V gene lookup returns CDR1 SGHTA and CDR2 FQGNSA. CDR3 nucleotide sequence: TGTGCCAGCAGCGCCGGACTAGCGGGAGGCGAGCAGTACTTC. As protein: CASSAGLAGGEQYF.

V and J are TRBV7-9 and TRBJ2-5; TRBD1 aligns across 9 bases. V lost 3 bases, J lost 5 bases, and 7 bases stayed unmatched. The CDR3 covers 15 residues. Germline CDR1 SEHNR, CDR2 FQNEAQ (reference sequence). The CDR3 spells CASSLSTGGRETQYF. The CDR3 DNA reads as TGTGCCAGCAGCTTGTCAACAGGGGGCAGGGAGACCCAGTACTTC.

The V and J genes are TRBV7-9 and TRBJ1-2; TRBD1 might be the D (6 bases). The CDR3 totals 13 residues. Trimming took off 2 bases at V and 8 bases at J, with 12 bases between the two ends. CDR1 and CDR2 (germline): SEHNR, FQNEAQ (reference sequence). In nucleotides, the CDR3 is TGTGCCAGCAGCTTAAATTCAGGGGAAGGCTACACCTTC. Translated, it gives CASSLNSGEGYTF.

This clone was found a few times. The chain combines TRBV23-1 with TRBJ1-5; D is perhaps TRBD1 (6 bases). TRBV23-1 is assigned to the ORF class and has an uncertain function. The CDR3 is 17 residues long. The germline V and J ends were trimmed by 4 bases and 1 base, with 17 bases remaining between them. Here the CDR3 reads CASSPRRGFNSNQPQHF. The DNA for the CDR3 is TGCGCCAGCAGTCCCCGTAGGGGGTTCAACAGCAATCAGCCCCAGCATTTT.

The chain joins TRBV14 to TRBJ2-5, with D possibly matching TRBD1 (6 bases). The CDR3 consists of 16 residues. V was trimmed by 1 base and J by 7 bases, leaving 19 bases between them. Germline V gives CDR1 SGHDN, CDR2 FVKESK. CDR3: CASSQATGSEAVTQYF. The CDR3 DNA reads TGTGCCAGCAGCCAAGCAACAGGGTCCGAGGCGGTGACCCAGTACTTC.

V usage is TRBV7-9 and J usage is TRBJ2-1; a possible D gene is TRBD2 (6 bases). CDR3 size: 16 residues. Looked up from germline, CDR1 is SEHNR and CDR2 is FQNEAQ (reference sequence). Between the trimmed V and J ends, which lost 4 bases and 7 bases, there was a span of 20 bases. CDR3 in amino acids: CASSSAPVGSGNEQFF. The DNA of the CDR3 is TGTGCCAGCAGCTCAGCCCCCGTCGGTAGCGGTAATGAGCAGTTCTTC.

The chain carries TRBV5-4 and TRBJ1-6; D possibly corresponds to TRBD1 (5 bases). The germline V gene has CDR1 SGHNT and CDR2 YYREEE (reference sequence). Trimming pared 4 bases from V and 6 bases from J, leaving 17 bases between. The CDR3 totals 16 residues. In DNA, the CDR3 is TGTGCCAGCAGCCCTTCCTCGCCAGGGCCTAATTCACCCCTCCACTTT. Its protein is CASSPSSPGPNSPLHF.

This rearrangement joins TRBV10-3 to TRBJ2-7; 8 bases match TRBD1. The ends lost 7 bases at V and 0 bases at J; junction bases unmatched: 2. Per germline, CDR1 ENHRY and CDR2 SYGVKD. CDR3 length: 13 amino acids. In DNA form, the CDR3 reads TGTGCCATCAAGGACAGGGTCTCCTACGAGCAGTACTTC. This translates into CAIKDRVSYEQYF.